This TCR beta chain comes out of a study of regulatory T cells in long-lasting Graves disease. The germline V gene has CDR1 SGHDT and CDR2 YYEEEE. The CDR3 totals 16 residues. The V gene end was trimmed by 1 base and the J gene end by 11 bases; junction bases not matched to a gene: 10. Time point specified: newly diagnosed GD, antithyroid drugs for less than 3 months. Isolated PBMC RNA provided the starting material for the TCR library. Diagnoses of Graves' disease were made by American Thyroid Association guidelines. In this sample, this clonotype turned up many times. Assembly of TCR beta libraries relied on iRepertoire HTBI primers together with Arm-PCR of CDR3 regions. TCRdb redid the calling of the multiplex PCR reads with MiXCR, one entry per CDR3 protein. The sample has some 250,000 distinct CDR3 sequences; 20% to 25% are singletons.

The chain recombines TRBV5-6 with TRBJ1-4, with 11 nucleotides matching TRBD1. Specimen: peripheral blood mononuclear cells (PBMCs), collected at new diagnosis, from a patient treated with antithyroid drugs. The sequence derives from a female donor with Graves disease. Here the CDR3 DNA reads TGTGCCAGCAGCTTGTACCGGGACAGGGGGACTAGGAAACTGTTTTTT. Translated, it gives CASSLYRDRGTRKLFF.